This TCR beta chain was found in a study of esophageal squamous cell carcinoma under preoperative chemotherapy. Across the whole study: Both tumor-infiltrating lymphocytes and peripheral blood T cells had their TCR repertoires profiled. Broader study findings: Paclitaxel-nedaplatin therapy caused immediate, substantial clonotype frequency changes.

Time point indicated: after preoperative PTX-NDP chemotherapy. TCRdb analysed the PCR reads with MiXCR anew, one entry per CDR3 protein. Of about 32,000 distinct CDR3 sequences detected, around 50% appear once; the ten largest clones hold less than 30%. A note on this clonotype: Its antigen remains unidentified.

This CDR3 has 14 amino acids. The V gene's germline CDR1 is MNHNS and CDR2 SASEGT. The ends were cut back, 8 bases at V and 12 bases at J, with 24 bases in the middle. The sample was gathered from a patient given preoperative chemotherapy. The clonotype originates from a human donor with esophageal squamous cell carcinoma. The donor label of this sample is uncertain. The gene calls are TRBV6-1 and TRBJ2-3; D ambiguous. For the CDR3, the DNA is TGTGCCAGCGCCCGTAAGGACCACCCAGAGACCCAGTATTTT. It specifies CASARKDHPETQYF.